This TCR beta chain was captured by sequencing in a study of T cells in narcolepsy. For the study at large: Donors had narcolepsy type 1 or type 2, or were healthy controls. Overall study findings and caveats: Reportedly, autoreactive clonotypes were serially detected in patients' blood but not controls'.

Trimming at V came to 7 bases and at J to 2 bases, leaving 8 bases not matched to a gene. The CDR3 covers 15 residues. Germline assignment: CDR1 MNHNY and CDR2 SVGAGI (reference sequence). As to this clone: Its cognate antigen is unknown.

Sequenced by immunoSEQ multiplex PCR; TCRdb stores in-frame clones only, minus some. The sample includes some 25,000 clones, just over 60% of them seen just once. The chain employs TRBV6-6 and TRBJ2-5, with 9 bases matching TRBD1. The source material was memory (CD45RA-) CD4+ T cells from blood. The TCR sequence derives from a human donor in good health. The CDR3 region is CASKTGGAVQETQYF. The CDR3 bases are TGTGCCAGCAAAACAGGGGGCGCAGTACAAGAGACCCAGTACTTC.